One T cell receptor (beta chain) is described in this entry. Its antigen is unidentified. These data originate in a study of Ad26.COV2.S vaccination and SARS-CoV-2 variants. The wider study: Ad26.COV2.S was injected intramuscularly once or twice, 56 days apart.

Study-wide findings and caveats: Post-vaccination breadth of spike-specific CD8+ and CD4+ T cell responses was reportedly substantial.

The method was immunoSEQ multiplex PCR; TCRdb's version includes in-frame clones alone and lacks a portion of them. The sample includes about 320,000 clones, 85% to 90% of them seen just once. The sample's treatment: 15 to 20 received Ad26.COV2.S at low or high dose, single or two shots; about five received placebo; per-sample allocation not given. Material that was analyzed had been drawn on day 63 after the first vaccine or placebo injection. The individual, an adult aged 18-55 years, was a donor in Boston. Germline CDR1 and CDR2: SGHVS and FQNEAQ. The CDR3 consists of 17 residues. V lost 5 bases and J 0 bases, leaving 14 bases between the germline ends.

This chain links TRBV7-8 with TRBJ1-6; D unresolved. The source is a person between 18 and 59 years old who received the Ad26.COV2.S COVID-19 vaccine or a placebo. Sequenced here: peripheral blood, sampled in a trial of Ad26.COV2.S vaccine versus placebo. The CDR3 DNA reads as TGTGCCAGCAGCCCCAGCCAGCGTTTCTCCTATAATTCACCCCTCCACTTT. Amino acids: CASSPSQRFSYNSPLHF. The full variable domain, rest sourced from reference TRBV7-8 and TRBJ1-6, is GAGVSQSPRYKVAKRGQDVALRCDPISGHVSLFWYQQALGQGPEFLTYFQNEAQLDKSGLPSDRFFAERPEGSVSTLKIQRTQQEDSAVYLCASSPSQRFSYNSPLHFGNGTRLTVT.